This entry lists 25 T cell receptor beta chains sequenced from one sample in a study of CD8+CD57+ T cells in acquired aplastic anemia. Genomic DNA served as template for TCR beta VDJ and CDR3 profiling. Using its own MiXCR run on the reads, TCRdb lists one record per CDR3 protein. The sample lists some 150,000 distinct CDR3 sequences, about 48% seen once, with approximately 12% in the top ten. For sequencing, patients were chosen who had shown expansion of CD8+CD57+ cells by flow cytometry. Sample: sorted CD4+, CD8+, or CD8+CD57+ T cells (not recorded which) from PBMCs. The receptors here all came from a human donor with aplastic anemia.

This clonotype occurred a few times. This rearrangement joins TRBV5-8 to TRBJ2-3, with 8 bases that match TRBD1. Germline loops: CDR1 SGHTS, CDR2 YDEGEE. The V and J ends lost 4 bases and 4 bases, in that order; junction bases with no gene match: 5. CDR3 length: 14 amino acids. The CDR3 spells CASSGAGGADTQYF. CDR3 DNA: TGTGCCAGCAGCGGGGCAGGGGGCGCAGATACGCAGTATTTT.

The CDR3 is CASSENPGLHYGYTF. DNA for the CDR3: TGTGCCAGCAGCGAGAATCCGGGACTACACTATGGCTACACCTTC. The gene calls are TRBV2 and TRBJ1-2, with D possibly matching TRBD1 (5 bases). This CDR3 contains 15 residues. V lost 6 bases and J 3 bases, leaving 17 bases between the germline ends. Germline CDR1 is SNHLY and CDR2 is FYNNEI.

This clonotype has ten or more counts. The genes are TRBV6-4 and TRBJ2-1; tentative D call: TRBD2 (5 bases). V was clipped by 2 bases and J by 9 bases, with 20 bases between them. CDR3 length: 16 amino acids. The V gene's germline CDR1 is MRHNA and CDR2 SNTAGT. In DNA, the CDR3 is TGTGCCAGCAGTGACCGGGGTGGCGAATACGGTAGTGAGCAGTTCTTC. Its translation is CASSDRGGEYGSEQFF.

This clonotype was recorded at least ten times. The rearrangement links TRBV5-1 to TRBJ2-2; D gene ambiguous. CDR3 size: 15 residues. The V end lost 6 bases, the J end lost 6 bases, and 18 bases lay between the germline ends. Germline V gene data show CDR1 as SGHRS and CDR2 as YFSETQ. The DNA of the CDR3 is TGCGCCAGCACCGACGGCTATAATAACGCCGGGGAGCTGTTTTTT. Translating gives CASTDGYNNAGELFF.

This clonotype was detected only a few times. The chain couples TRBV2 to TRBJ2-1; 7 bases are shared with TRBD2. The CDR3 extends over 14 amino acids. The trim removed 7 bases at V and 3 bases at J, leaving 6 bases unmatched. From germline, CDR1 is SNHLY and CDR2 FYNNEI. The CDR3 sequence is CASKDGGGYNEQFF. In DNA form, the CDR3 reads TGTGCCAGCAAGGACGGCGGGGGCTACAATGAGCAGTTCTTC.

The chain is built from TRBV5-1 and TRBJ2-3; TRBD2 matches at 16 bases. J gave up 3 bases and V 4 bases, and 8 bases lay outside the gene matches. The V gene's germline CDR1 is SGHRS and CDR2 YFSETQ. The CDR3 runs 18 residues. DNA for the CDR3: TGCGCCAGCAGCCCGGGACTAGCGGGAGGGCTCTGGACAGATACGCAGTATTTT. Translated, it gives CASSPGLAGGLWTDTQYF.

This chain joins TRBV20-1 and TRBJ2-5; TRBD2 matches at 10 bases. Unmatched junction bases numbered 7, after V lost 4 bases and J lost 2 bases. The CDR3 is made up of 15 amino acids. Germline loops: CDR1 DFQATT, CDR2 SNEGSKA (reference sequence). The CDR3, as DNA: TGCAGTGCTACTAGCGGGGGACTCGAACAAGAGACCCAGTACTTC. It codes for CSATSGGLEQETQYF.

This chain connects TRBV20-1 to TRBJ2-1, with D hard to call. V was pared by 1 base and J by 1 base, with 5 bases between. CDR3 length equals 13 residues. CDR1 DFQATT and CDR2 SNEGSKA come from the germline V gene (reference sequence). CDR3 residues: CSARVGSYNEQFF. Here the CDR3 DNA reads TGCAGTGCTAGAGTGGGGTCCTACAATGAGCAGTTCTTC.

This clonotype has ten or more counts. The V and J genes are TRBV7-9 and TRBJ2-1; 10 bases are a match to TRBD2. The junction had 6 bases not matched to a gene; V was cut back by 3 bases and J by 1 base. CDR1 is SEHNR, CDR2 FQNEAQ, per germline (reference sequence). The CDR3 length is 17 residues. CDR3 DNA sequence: TGTGCCAGCAGCTTCTGGAGCGGGGGGGCTTCCTACAATGAGCAGTTCTTC. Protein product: CASSFWSGGASYNEQFF.

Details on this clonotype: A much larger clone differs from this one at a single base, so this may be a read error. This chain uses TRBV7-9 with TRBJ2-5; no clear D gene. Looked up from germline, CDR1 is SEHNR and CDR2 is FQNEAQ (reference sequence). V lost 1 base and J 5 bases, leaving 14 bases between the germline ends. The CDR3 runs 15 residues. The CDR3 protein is CASSLGGRSHETQYF. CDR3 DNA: TGTGCCAGCAGCTTAGGAGGCAGATCCCATGAGACCCAGTACTTC.

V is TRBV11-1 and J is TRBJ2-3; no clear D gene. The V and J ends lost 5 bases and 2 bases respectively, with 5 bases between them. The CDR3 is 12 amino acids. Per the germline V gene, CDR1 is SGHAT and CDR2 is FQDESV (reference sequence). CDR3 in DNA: TGTGCCAGCAGCCCGAACACAGATACGCAGTATTTT. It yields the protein CASSPNTDTQYF. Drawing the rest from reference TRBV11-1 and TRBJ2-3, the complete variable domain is EAEVAQSPRYKITEKSQAVAFWCDPISGHATLYWYRQILGQGPELLVQFQDESVVDDSQLPKDRFSAERLKGVDSTLKIQPAELGDSAMYLCASSPNTDTQYFGPGTRLTVL.

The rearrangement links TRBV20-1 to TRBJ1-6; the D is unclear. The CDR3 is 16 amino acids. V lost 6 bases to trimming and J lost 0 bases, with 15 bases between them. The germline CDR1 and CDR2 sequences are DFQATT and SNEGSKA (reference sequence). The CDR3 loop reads CSARIRLGSYNSPLHF. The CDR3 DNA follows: TGCAGTGCCCGGATCCGCCTTGGCTCCTATAATTCACCCCTCCACTTT.

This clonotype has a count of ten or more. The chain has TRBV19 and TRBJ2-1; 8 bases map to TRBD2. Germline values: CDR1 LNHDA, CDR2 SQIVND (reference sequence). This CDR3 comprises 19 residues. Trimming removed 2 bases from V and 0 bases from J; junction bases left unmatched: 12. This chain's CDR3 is CASSITLAAAGGSYNEQFF. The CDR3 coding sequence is TGTGCCAGTAGTATAACCCTAGCCGCGGCGGGGGGCTCCTACAATGAGCAGTTCTTC. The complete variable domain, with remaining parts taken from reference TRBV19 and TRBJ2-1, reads DGGITQSPKYLFRKEGQNVTLSCEQNLNHDAMYWYRQDPGQGLRLIYYSQIVNDFQKGDIAEGYSVSREKKESFPLTVTSAQKNPTAFYLCASSITLAAAGGSYNEQFFGPGTRLTVL.

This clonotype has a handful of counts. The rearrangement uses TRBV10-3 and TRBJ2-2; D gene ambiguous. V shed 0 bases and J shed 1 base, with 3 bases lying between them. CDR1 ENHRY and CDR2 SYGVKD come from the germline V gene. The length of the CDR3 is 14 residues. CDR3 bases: TGTGCCATCAGTGAGTCCAGGAACACCGGGGAGCTGTTTTTT. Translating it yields CAISESRNTGELFF.

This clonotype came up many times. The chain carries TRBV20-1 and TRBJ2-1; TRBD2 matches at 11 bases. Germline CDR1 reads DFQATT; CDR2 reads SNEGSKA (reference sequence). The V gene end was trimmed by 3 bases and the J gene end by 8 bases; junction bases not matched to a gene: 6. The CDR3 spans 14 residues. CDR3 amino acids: CSASLPSGGYEQFF. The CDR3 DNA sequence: TGCAGTGCTAGTCTACCTAGCGGGGGGTATGAGCAGTTCTTC.

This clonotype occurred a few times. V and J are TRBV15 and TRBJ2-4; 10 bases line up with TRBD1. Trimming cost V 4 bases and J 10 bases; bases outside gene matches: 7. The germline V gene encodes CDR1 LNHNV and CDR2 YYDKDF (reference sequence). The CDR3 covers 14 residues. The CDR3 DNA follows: TGTGCCACCAGCACAGGGACAGGGGTCGAGATTCAGTACTTC. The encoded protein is CATSTGTGVEIQYF.

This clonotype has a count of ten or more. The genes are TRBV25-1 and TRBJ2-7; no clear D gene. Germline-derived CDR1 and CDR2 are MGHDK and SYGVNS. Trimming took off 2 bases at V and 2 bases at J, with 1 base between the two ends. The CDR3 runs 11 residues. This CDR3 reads CASSEAYEQYF. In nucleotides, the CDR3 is TGTGCCAGCAGTGAAGCCTACGAGCAGTACTTC.

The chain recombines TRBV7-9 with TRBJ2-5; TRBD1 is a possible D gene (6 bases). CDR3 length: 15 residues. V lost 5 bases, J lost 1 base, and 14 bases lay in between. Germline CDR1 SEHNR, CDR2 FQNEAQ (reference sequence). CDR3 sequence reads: CASSPSPRGQETQYF. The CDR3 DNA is TGTGCCAGCAGCCCTTCCCCCAGGGGCCAAGAGACCCAGTACTTC.

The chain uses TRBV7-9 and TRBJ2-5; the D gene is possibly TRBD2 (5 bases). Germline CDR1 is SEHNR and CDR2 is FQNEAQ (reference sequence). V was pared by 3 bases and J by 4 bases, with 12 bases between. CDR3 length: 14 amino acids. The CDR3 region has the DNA TGTGCCAGCAGCTTGGCGGGTAGAGGAGAGACCCAGTACTTC. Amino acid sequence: CASSLAGRGETQYF.

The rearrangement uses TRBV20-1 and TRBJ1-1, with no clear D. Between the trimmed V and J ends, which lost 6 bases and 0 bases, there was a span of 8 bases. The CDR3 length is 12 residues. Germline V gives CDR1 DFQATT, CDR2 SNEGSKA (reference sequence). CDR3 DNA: TGCAGTGCGCCGCATGTGAACACTGAAGCTTTCTTT. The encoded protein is CSAPHVNTEAFF.

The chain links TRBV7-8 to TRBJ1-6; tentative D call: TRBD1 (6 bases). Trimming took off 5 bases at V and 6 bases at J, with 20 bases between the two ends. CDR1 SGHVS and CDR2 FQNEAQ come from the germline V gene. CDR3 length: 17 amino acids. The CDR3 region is CASSPLLGGGLNSPLHF. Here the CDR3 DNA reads TGTGCCAGCAGCCCCTTATTGGGGGGGGGGCTTAATTCACCCCTCCACTTT.

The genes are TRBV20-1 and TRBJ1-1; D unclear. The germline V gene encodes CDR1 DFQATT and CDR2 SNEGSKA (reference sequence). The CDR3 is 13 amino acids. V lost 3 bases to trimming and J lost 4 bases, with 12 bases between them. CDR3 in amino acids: CSARETIGTEAFF. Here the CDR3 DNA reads TGCAGTGCTAGGGAGACGATCGGCACTGAAGCTTTCTTT.

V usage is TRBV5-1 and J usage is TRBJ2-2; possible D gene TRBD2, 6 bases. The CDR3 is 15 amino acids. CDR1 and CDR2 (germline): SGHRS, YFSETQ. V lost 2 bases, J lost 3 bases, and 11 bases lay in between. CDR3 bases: TGCGCCAGCAGCTTACCTGGGGGGTACACCGGGGAGCTGTTTTTT. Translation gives CASSLPGGYTGELFF.

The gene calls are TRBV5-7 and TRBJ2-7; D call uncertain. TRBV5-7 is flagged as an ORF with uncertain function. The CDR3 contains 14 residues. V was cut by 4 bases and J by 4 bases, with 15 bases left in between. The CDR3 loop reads CASSVQDTTYEQYF. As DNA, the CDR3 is TGTGCCAGCAGCGTCCAAGACACTACATACGAGCAGTACTTC.

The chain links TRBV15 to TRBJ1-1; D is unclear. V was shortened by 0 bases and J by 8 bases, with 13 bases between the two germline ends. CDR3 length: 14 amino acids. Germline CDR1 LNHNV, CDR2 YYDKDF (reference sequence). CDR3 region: CATSRDFQAQEAFF. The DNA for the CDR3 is TGTGCCACCAGCAGAGATTTCCAAGCCCAAGAAGCTTTCTTT.